These 16 T cell receptor beta chains share one sample of origin, sequenced in a study of long-term antiretroviral therapy in people with HIV. Survey-level resolution applied to immunoSEQ assay v3.0. Sequenced by immunoSEQ multiplex PCR; TCRdb stores in-frame clones only, minus some. The sample contains approximately 25,000 clones, 65% to 85% of which appear only once. This sample comprised unsorted PBMCs, obtained 2.1 years after starting antiretroviral therapy. Receptors originate from a man aged 30 to 39 with HIV.

The chain is built from TRBV18 and TRBJ1-2, with D tentatively TRBD1 (6 bases). The CDR3 is 17 amino acids. Trimming shortened V by 1 base and J by 2 bases, and 17 bases separated the two germline ends. The V gene's germline CDR1 is KGHSH and CDR2 LQKENI. The CDR3, as DNA: TGTGCCAGCTCACCACTCTCCGGGCAGGGGCGGAACTATGGCTACACCTTC. Amino acid sequence: CASSPLSGQGRNYGYTF.

The genes are TRBV7-9 and TRBJ2-7; 7 nucleotides align to TRBD1. There are 12 residues in the CDR3. The V gene end was trimmed by 4 bases and the J gene end by 5 bases; junction bases not matched to a gene: 2. CDR1 SEHNR and CDR2 FQNEAQ come from the germline V gene (reference sequence). For the CDR3, the DNA is TGTGCCAGCAGCTCGACAGGGAACGAGCAGTACTTC. It translates to CASSSTGNEQYF.

The chain recombines TRBV11-1 with TRBJ2-7; 7 bases match TRBD2. V trimming: 4 bases; J trimming: 0 bases; junction bases outside the gene matches: 6. CDR3 size: 15 residues. Germline CDR1 is SGHAT and CDR2 is FQDESV (reference sequence). CDR3 loop: CASSSLRGSSYEQYF. Written as DNA, the CDR3 is TGTGCCAGCAGCTCCCTTCGCGGGAGCTCCTACGAGCAGTACTTC.

The chain uses TRBV5-4 and TRBJ1-2; 7 nucleotides line up with TRBD1. Germline CDR1 is SGHNT and CDR2 is YYREEE (reference sequence). CDR3 length: 16 amino acids. Losses at the gene ends were 0 bases for V and 2 bases for J; bases not matched to a gene: 7. The CDR3 sequence is CASSLGATGYNYGYTF. CDR3 nucleotide sequence: TGTGCCAGCAGCTTGGGAGCGACAGGGTACAACTATGGCTACACCTTC.

The sample holds one count of this clone. The V call is TRBV5-1, the J call TRBJ2-5, with 14 bases lining up with TRBD2. The V and J ends lost 4 bases and 2 bases, in that order; junction bases with no gene match: 4. From germline, CDR1 is SGHRS and CDR2 YFSETQ. CDR3 length: 16 amino acids. The CDR3 protein is CASSPGTSGGQETQYF. CDR3 in DNA: TGCGCCAGCAGCCCCGGGACTAGCGGGGGACAAGAGACCCAGTACTTC. Drawing the rest from reference TRBV5-1 and TRBJ2-5, the complete variable domain is KAGVTQTPRYLIKTRGQQVTLSCSPISGHRSVSWYQQTPGQGLQFLFEYFSETQRNKGNFPGRFSGRQFSNSRSEMNVSTLELGDSALYLCASSPGTSGGQETQYFGPGTRLLVL.

This chain joins TRBV13 and TRBJ2-1, with 7 bases aligning to TRBD2. The junction had 10 bases not matched to a gene; V was cut back by 1 base and J by 7 bases. Germline CDR1 is PRHDT and CDR2 is FYEKMQ (reference sequence). CDR3 length: 16 amino acids. CDR3 nucleotides: TGTGCCAGCAGCTTAGATCCAGCGGGACCGGGGAATGAGCAGTTCTTC. Protein product: CASSLDPAGPGNEQFF.

The J gene is TRBJ1-2, the V gene TRBV7-3; D may be TRBD1 (5 bases). With 5 bases removed from V and 3 bases from J, the gap between germline ends came to 19 bases. CDR3 length: 16 amino acids. Per the germline V gene, CDR1 is SGHTA and CDR2 is FQGTGA. The CDR3 DNA is TGTGCCAGCAGCCAAAACGGGGCAAGGGCCGACTATGGCTACACCTTC. This translates into CASSQNGARADYGYTF.

The chain links TRBV30 to TRBJ2-2; D gene unclear. The V and J ends lost 5 bases and 4 bases respectively, with 2 bases between them. Germline V gives CDR1 GTSNPN, CDR2 SVGIG (reference sequence). This CDR3 contains 10 residues. CDR3 protein: CAWGTGELFF. CDR3 coding DNA: TGTGCCTGGGGCACCGGGGAGCTGTTTTTT.

V usage is TRBV28 and J usage is TRBJ2-5; TRBD2 is a possible D gene (6 bases). This CDR3 spans 14 amino acids. V shed 2 bases and J shed 1 base, with 8 bases lying between them. CDR1 and CDR2 (germline): MDHEN, SYDVKM. The chain's CDR3 is CASSLGGSQETQYF. The CDR3 region has the DNA TGTGCCAGCAGTTTAGGGGGGTCCCAAGAGACCCAGTACTTC.

This clone was seen once. The V and J genes are TRBV10-3 and TRBJ2-7; 13 positions agree with TRBD2. The J segment lost 5 bases and the V segment lost 10 bases, leaving 8 bases of the junction unmatched. Germline-derived CDR1 and CDR2 are ENHRY and SYGVKD. The CDR3 contains 14 residues. CDR3 amino acids: CATRLAGGGDEQYF. The DNA for the CDR3 is TGTGCCACCCGACTAGCGGGAGGAGGCGACGAGCAGTACTTC.

Relative to its sample, this clone is medium-sized. This chain links TRBV19 with TRBJ1-3; maybe TRBD1 (5 bases). V was shortened by 5 bases and J by 0 bases, with 14 bases between the two germline ends. The CDR3 spans 16 residues. The V gene's germline CDR1 is LNHDA and CDR2 SQIVND (reference sequence). The CDR3 is CASSSSDTFSGNTIYF. As DNA, the CDR3 is TGTGCCAGTAGTTCCTCGGACACCTTCTCTGGAAACACCATATATTTT.

Only a few counts were recorded for this clone. The chain employs TRBV29-1 and TRBJ1-1; D is unresolved. Germline CDR1 is SQVTM and CDR2 is ANQGSEA. V was trimmed by 7 bases and J by 0 bases, leaving 9 bases between them. There are 12 residues in the CDR3. In DNA form, the CDR3 reads TGCAGCGCCAGAATCTTGAACACTGAAGCTTTCTTT. It translates to CSARILNTEAFF.

The rearrangement uses TRBV7-9 and TRBJ2-3; possible D gene TRBD2, 5 bases. The CDR3 runs to 16 residues. Germline V CDR1 and CDR2: SEHNR, FQNEAQ (reference sequence). Trimming cost V 0 bases and J 3 bases, with 13 bases left between them. The CDR3 sequence is CASSLATAGLTDTQYF. The CDR3 DNA follows: TGTGCCAGCAGCTTAGCTACTGCGGGTTTAACAGATACGCAGTATTTT.

V gene TRBV5-1 combines with J gene TRBJ1-1, with D perhaps TRBD1 (6 bases). In germline, CDR1 is SGHRS, CDR2 YFSETQ. The CDR3 length is 16 residues. V was trimmed by 3 bases and J by 1 base, leaving 16 bases between them. The CDR3 loop reads CASSYLLQGQNTEAFF. DNA for the CDR3: TGCGCCAGCAGCTACTTACTCCAGGGGCAGAACACTGAAGCTTTCTTT. The full variable domain, in which reference TRBV5-1 and TRBJ1-1 provide the parts outside the CDR3, is KAGVTQTPRYLIKTRGQQVTLSCSPISGHRSVSWYQQTPGQGLQFLFEYFSETQRNKGNFPGRFSGRQFSNSRSEMNVSTLELGDSALYLCASSYLLQGQNTEAFFGQGTRLTVV.

The chain uses TRBV4-1 and TRBJ2-5; D unclear. Germline lookup yields CDR1 MGHRA and CDR2 YSYEKL. The CDR3 totals 13 residues. Trimming took 4 bases from V and 2 from J, leaving 8 bases between them. In DNA, the CDR3 is TGCGCCAGCAGCCGCGCCAGACAAGAGACCCAGTACTTC. Amino acid sequence: CASSRARQETQYF.

The rearrangement links TRBV5-4 to TRBJ2-1; 10 nucleotides line up with TRBD1. The CDR3 runs 15 residues. Germline-derived CDR1 and CDR2 are SGHNT and YYREEE (reference sequence). V shed 5 bases, J shed 5 bases, and the junction held 7 bases outside the gene matches. CDR3 DNA sequence: TGTGCCAGCAGTCGGGACAGGGGAAGCCACAATGAGCAGTTCTTC. It is translated as CASSRDRGSHNEQFF.